The 17 T cell receptor beta chains in this list originate from one sample, sequenced in a study of T cells in Graves' hyperthyroidism and ophthalmopathy. From RNA transcripts, TCR beta CDR3 regions were amplified. The HTBI primer set drove a first-round RT-PCR of the TCR CDR3. Via MiXCR, TCRdb re-called the multiplex PCR reads, giving one row per CDR3 protein. The table has 640,000 or so distinct CDR3 sequences, 14% seen once. Sequencing used blood. The receptors derive from a woman younger than 35 with Graves' ophthalmopathy.

This clonotype was recorded many times. This rearrangement joins TRBV7-2 to TRBJ2-1; 14 nucleotides line up with TRBD2. V gave up 4 bases and J gave up 10 bases; unmatched junction bases: 6. The CDR3 length is 15 residues. The germline gives CDR1 SGHTA, CDR2 FQGNSA. The DNA of the CDR3 is TGTGCCAGCAGCTCGACTAGCGGGAGGGTGCTAGAGCAGTTCTTC. Translation gives CASSSTSGRVLEQFF.

This clonotype was found many times. The J gene is TRBJ2-2, the V gene TRBV28, with no clear D. CDR1 is MDHEN and CDR2 is SYDVKM in the germline V gene. Trimming pared 2 bases from V and 8 bases from J, leaving 9 bases between. The CDR3 has 13 amino acids. CDR3 nucleotide sequence: TGTGCCAGCAGTTTAGGGGTGGCGGGGGAGCTGTTTTTT. This translates into CASSLGVAGELFF.

This clonotype has ten or more counts. V gene TRBV3-1 combines with J gene TRBJ2-7, with TRBD2 identical over 7 bases. The germline V gene has CDR1 LGHDT and CDR2 YNNKEL (reference sequence). V gave up 1 base and J gave up 10 bases; unmatched junction bases: 13. This CDR3 comprises 15 residues. The CDR3 nucleotides are TGTGCCAGCAGCCAAGGCGAGGCTAGCGGTGCTGAACAGTACTTC. It yields the protein CASSQGEASGAEQYF.

This clonotype was seen at least ten times. The chain recombines TRBV6-1 with TRBJ2-3, with D possibly matching TRBD1 (5 bases). The V gene lost 5 bases and the J gene lost 3 bases, with 18 bases spanning the gap. In germline, CDR1 is MNHNS, CDR2 SASEGT. The CDR3 has 16 residues. In nucleotides, the CDR3 is TGTGCCAGCAGTCCTCTGGCGACAGACGGTACAGATACGCAGTATTTT. It encodes CASSPLATDGTDTQYF.

This clonotype was counted many times. The V gene is TRBV27, the J gene TRBJ2-1; possibly TRBD1 or TRBD2 for D (5 bases each). The CDR3 extends over 14 amino acids. Germline V CDR1 and CDR2: MNHEY, SMNVEV (reference sequence). Deletions cut 10 bases from V and 6 bases from J, with 19 bases between. In DNA, the CDR3 is TGTGCCACCTGGGGCCCTAGCTCGGGCAATGAGCAGTTCTTC. This sequence encodes CATWGPSSGNEQFF.

J is TRBJ1-4 and V is TRBV28; possibly TRBD1 for D (5 bases). V was clipped by 1 base and J by 11 bases, with 17 bases between them. The CDR3 sequence is 15 residues long. CDR1 is MDHEN and CDR2 is SYDVKM in the germline V gene. DNA of the CDR3: TGTGCCAGCAGTTTATCACTGGGCCAGGGACGGAAACTGTTTTTT. Translated, it gives CASSLSLGQGRKLFF.

This clonotype has at least ten counts. The chain employs TRBV12-5 and TRBJ2-7, with a weak D call TRBD2 (6 bases). This CDR3 is built from 15 residues. Trimming removed 2 bases at V and 7 bases at J, with 18 bases between. CDR1 and CDR2 from the germline V gene are LGHNT and FRNRAP. DNA for the CDR3: TGTGCTAGTGGTTTGTTGTGGGAGGACTCCCAGGAGCAGTACTTC. It translates to CASGLLWEDSQEQYF.

V usage is TRBV12-5 and J usage is TRBJ1-5; D not certain. The CDR3 contains 16 residues. With 3 bases removed from V and 3 bases from J, the gap between germline ends came to 15 bases. Germline CDR1 is LGHNT and CDR2 is FRNRAP. CDR3 nucleotides: TGTGCTAGTGGTTTCCCCCCGGGATGGAACAATCAGCCCCAGCATTTT. Translation: CASGFPPGWNNQPQHF.

Many counts were recorded for this clonotype. The rearrangement links TRBV13 to TRBJ2-7; 11 bases align to TRBD2. V lost 0 bases to trimming and J lost 8 bases; unmatched junction nucleotides: 12. The CDR3 loop spans 17 amino acids. Germline V gives CDR1 PRHDT, CDR2 FYEKMQ (reference sequence). The DNA for the CDR3 is TGTGCCAGCAGCTTAGGCCTGAGTGGGACTAGCGGCCTTAAGCAGTACTTC. This translates into CASSLGLSGTSGLKQYF.

This clonotype appeared many times. The J gene is TRBJ2-7, the V gene TRBV7-3; 8 nucleotides line up with TRBD2. This CDR3 is 15 amino acids long. Germline V gene data show CDR1 as SGHTA and CDR2 as FQGTGA. The ends lost 6 bases at V and 2 bases at J; junction bases unmatched: 9. The CDR3 region has the DNA TGTGCCAGCAGTCTCACTAGCGGCACCCCCTACGAGCAGTACTTC. It translates to CASSLTSGTPYEQYF.

With regard to this clonotype: Relative to the germline gene, one junction end is altered; a read error may explain this. The V gene is TRBV5-1, the J gene TRBJ2-2; perhaps TRBD2 as D (5 bases). This CDR3 region has 17 residues. Germline CDR1 is SGHRS and CDR2 is YFSETQ. CDR3 amino acids: CASSSTLTRRYTGELVF. Here the CDR3 DNA reads TGCGCCAGCAGCTCCACCCTAACGCGACGGTACACCGGGGAGCTGGTTTTT.

The chain recombines TRBV7-2 with TRBJ2-3; TRBD1 matches at 9 bases. CDR3 size: 15 residues. The V and J ends lost 1 base and 4 bases, in that order; junction bases with no gene match: 3. In germline, CDR1 is SGHTA, CDR2 FQGNSA. CDR3 DNA: TGTGCCAGCAGCTTAGACAGGGGGCGAGCAGATACGCAGTATTTT. Its protein product is CASSLDRGRADTQYF.

Ten or more counts support this clonotype. V usage is TRBV28 and J usage is TRBJ1-2; no clear D gene. The CDR3 is 13 amino acids. V was clipped by 5 bases and J by 8 bases, with 15 bases between them. CDR1 and CDR2 from the germline V gene are MDHEN and SYDVKM. The CDR3 region is CASSPGPARGYTF. Here the CDR3 DNA reads TGTGCCAGCAGTCCCGGGCCGGCGCGCGGCTACACCTTC.

The chain joins TRBV20-1 to TRBJ2-1; 11 positions match TRBD2. Trimming at V came to 2 bases and at J to 9 bases, leaving 0 bases not matched to a gene. The germline CDR1 and CDR2 sequences are DFQATT and SNEGSKA (reference sequence). This CDR3 is 12 amino acids long. The CDR3 protein is CSARLAGGEQFF. CDR3 nucleotide sequence: TGCAGTGCTAGACTAGCGGGAGGTGAGCAGTTCTTC.

In DNA, the CDR3 is TGTGCCAGCAGCCCAGGACAGGGCTGGGACTATGGCTACACCTTC. This encodes CASSPGQGWDYGYTF. The chain is built from TRBV5-6 and TRBJ1-2, with 8 bases fitting TRBD1. From germline, CDR1 is SGHDT and CDR2 YYEEEE. With V trimmed by 4 bases and J by 3 bases, 8 bases remained unmatched. The CDR3 totals 15 residues. Based on the CDR3 plus reference TRBV5-6 and TRBJ1-2, the full variable domain is DAGVTQSPTHLIKTRGQQVTLRCSPKSGHDTVSWYQQALGQGPQFIFQYYEEEERQRGNFPDRFSGHQFPNYSSELNVNALLLGDSALYLCASSPGQGWDYGYTFGSGTRLTVV.

The sample holds a few counts of this clonotype. This chain uses TRBV18 with TRBJ2-5; 8 bases are a match to TRBD1. This CDR3 region has 17 residues. Germline V gene lookup returns CDR1 KGHSH and CDR2 LQKENI. V trimming: 6 bases; J trimming: 5 bases; junction bases outside the gene matches: 17. CDR3 sequence: CASSQDRASGAPETQYF. In nucleotides, the CDR3 is TGTGCCAGCTCTCAGGACAGGGCCTCGGGGGCACCGGAGACCCAGTACTTC.

This clonotype was recorded a few times. The gene calls are TRBV27 and TRBJ2-5; D may correspond to TRBD1 or TRBD2 (6 bases each). The V and J ends lost 3 bases and 4 bases respectively, with 18 bases between them. The CDR3 is 16 residues long. Germline-derived CDR1 and CDR2 are MNHEY and SMNVEV (reference sequence). CDR3 nucleotide sequence: TGTGCCAGCAGTTTTATAGGGGGGCGGTCTGGAGAGACCCAGTACTTC. Protein product: CASSFIGGRSGETQYF.